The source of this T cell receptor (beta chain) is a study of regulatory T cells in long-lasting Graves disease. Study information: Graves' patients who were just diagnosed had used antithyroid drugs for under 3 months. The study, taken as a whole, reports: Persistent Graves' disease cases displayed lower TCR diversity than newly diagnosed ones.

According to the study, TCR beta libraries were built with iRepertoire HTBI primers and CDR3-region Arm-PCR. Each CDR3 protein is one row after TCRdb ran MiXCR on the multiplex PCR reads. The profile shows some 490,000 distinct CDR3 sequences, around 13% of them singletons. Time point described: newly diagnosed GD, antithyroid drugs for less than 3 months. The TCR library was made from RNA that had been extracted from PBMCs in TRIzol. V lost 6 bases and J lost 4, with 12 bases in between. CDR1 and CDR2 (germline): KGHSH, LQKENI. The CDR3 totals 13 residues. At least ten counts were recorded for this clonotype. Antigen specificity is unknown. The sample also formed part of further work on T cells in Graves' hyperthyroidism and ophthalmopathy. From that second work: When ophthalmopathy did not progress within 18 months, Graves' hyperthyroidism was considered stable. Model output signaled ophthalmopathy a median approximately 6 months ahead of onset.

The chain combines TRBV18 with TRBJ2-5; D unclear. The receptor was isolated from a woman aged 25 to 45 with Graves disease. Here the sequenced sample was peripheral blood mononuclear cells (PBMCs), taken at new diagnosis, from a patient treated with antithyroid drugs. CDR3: CASSPGSAETQYF. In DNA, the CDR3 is TGTGCCAGCTCCCCCGGATCGGCAGAGACCCAGTACTTC.